This T cell receptor beta chain appears in the sequencing data of a study of blood T cell repertoires in COVID-19. In the study overall: The United States, Italy and Spain provided the acute and convalescent COVID-19 samples. T cells, B-cell-depleted T cells, or PBMCs provided the cDNA or gDNA that served as material.

Germline V lookup: CDR1 SEHNR, CDR2 FQNEAQ (reference sequence). CDR3 length equals 12 residues. With V trimmed by 5 bases and J by 7 bases, 4 bases remained unmatched. Original analysis: Counts of nucleated cells, estimated from reference gene primer amplification, were obtained. TCRdb keeps only in-frame clones here, not all; method: immunoSEQ multiplex PCR. V, J and clone size derive from that table, while D and trimming were established from the DNA sequence. The sample holds around 180,000 clones, 80% to 90% seen once. The origin of this receptor is a human donor with active or convalescent COVID-19. The donor label of this sample is uncertain. Source material: peripheral blood. V gene TRBV7-9 combines with J gene TRBJ2-7; TRBD1 agrees at 8 bases. The CDR3 sequence: CASSQDREEQYF. Written as DNA, the CDR3 is TGTGCCAGCAGCCAGGACAGGGAGGAGCAGTACTTC.